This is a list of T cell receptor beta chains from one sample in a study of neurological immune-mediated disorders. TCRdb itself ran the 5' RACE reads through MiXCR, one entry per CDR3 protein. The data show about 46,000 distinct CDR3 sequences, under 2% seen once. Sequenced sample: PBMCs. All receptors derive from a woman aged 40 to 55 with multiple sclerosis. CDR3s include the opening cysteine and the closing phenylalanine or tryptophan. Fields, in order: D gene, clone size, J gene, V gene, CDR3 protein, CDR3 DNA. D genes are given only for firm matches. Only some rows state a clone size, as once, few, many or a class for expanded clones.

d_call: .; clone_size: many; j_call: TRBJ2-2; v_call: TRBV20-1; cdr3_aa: CSASKGTTFNTGELFF; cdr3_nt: TGCAGTGCTAGTAAAGGCACCACTTTTAACACCGGGGAGCTGTTTTTT
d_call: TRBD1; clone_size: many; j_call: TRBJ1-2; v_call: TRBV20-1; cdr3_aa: CSARDRASNYGYTF; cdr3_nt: TGCAGTGCTAGGGACAGGGCATCGAACTATGGCTACACCTTC
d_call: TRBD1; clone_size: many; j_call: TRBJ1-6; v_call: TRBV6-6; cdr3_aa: CASSRQGASTRNSPLHF; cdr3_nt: TGTGCCAGCAGCCGACAGGGGGCCTCTACACGTAATTCACCCCTCCACTTT
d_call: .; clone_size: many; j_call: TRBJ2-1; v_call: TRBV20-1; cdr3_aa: CSADISSSEQFF; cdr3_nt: TGCAGTGCGGACATTTCTAGTAGCGAGCAGTTCTTC
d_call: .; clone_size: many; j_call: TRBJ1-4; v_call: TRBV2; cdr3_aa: CASSEDVGKLFF; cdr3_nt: TGTGCCAGCAGTGAGGACGTGGGAAAACTGTTTTTT
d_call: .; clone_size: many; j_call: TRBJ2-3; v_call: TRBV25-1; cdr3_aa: CASSERGTQYF; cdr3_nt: TGTGCCAGCAGTGAACGAGGTACGCAGTATTTT
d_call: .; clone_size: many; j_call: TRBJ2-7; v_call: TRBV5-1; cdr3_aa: CASSRGIWYEQYF; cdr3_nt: TGCGCCAGCAGTCGAGGGATCTGGTACGAGCAGTACTTC
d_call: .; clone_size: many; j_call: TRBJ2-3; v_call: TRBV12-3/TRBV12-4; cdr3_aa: CASSLDSTQYF; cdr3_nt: TGTGCCAGCAGTTTGGACTCTACGCAGTATTTT
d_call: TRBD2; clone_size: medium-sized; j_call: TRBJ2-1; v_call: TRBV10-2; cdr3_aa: CASGLAGGNEQFF; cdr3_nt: TGCGCCAGCGGGCTAGCGGGGGGGAATGAGCAGTTCTTC
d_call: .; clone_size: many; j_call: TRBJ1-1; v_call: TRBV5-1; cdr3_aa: CASSLLHTEAFF; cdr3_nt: TGCGCCAGCAGCTTGTTGCACACTGAAGCTTTCTTT
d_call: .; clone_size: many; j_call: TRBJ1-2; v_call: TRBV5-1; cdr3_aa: CASSQKQDSGYGYTF; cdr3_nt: TGCGCCAGCAGCCAAAAGCAGGACTCCGGCTATGGCTACACCTTC
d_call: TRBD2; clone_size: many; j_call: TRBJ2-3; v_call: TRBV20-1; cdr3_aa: CSAPTGGHSTDTQYF; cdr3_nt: TGCAGTGCCCCAACGGGGGGGCACAGCACAGATACGCAGTATTTT
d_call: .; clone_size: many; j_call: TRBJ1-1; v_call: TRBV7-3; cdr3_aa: CASSFSGANTEAFF; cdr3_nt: TGTGCCAGCAGCTTCTCGGGAGCGAACACTGAAGCTTTCTTT
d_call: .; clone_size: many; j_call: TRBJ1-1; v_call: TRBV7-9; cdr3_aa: CASSLYGGTEAFF; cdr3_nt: TGTGCCAGCAGCTTATACGGGGGCACTGAAGCTTTCTTT
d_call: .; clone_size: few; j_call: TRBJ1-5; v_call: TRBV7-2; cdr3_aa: CASSLPSNQPQHF; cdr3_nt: TGTGCCAGCAGCTTACCCAGCAATCAGCCCCAGCATTTT
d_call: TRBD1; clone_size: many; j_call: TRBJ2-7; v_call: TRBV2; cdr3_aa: CASSAAGTGSYEQYF; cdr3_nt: TGTGCCAGCAGTGCAGCCGGGACAGGGTCCTACGAGCAGTACTTC
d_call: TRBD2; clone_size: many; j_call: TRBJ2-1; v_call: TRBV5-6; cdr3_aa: CASSLGLAGGKSSYNEQFF; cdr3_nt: TGTGCCAGCAGCTTAGGACTAGCGGGGGGCAAGAGCTCCTACAATGAGCAGTTCTTC
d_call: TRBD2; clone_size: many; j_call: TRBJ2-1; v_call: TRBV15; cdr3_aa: CATKRGTSLGNEQFF; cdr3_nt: TGTGCCACCAAGAGGGGGACTAGTCTTGGGAATGAGCAGTTCTTC
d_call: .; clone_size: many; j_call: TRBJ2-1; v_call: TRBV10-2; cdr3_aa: CASRPTALVPLYNEQFF; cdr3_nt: TGCGCCAGCAGACCGACAGCACTAGTACCCTTGTACAATGAGCAGTTCTTC
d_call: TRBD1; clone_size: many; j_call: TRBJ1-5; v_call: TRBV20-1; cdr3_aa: CSARGRTGEDSNQPQHF; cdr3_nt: TGCAGTGCTAGAGGCCGGACAGGGGAGGATAGCAATCAGCCCCAGCATTTT
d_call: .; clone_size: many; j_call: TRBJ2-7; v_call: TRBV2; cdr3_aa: CASGRDGGYEQYF; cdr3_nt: TGTGCCAGCGGCCGGGACGGAGGCTACGAGCAGTACTTC
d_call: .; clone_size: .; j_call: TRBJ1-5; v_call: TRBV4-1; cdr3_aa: CASSQDEGAQHF; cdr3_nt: TGCGCCAGCAGCCAAGATGAAGGGGCCCAGCATTTT
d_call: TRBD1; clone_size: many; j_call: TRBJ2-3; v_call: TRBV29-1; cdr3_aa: CSVNRGRRDTQYF; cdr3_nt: TGCAGCGTCAACAGGGGGCGGAGAGATACGCAGTATTTT
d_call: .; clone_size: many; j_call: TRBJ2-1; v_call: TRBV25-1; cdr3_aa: CASSRGGQGANEQFF; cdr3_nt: TGTGCCAGCTCCCGGGGGGGACAGGGCGCCAATGAGCAGTTCTTC
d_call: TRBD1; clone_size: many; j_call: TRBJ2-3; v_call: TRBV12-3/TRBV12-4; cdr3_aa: CASSFFGMGQGLTDTQYF; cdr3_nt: TGTGCCAGCAGTTTTTTCGGTATGGGACAGGGGCTCACAGATACGCAGTATTTT
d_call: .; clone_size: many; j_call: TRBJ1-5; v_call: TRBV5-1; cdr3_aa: CASSLGQGPHQPQHF; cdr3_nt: TGCGCCAGCAGCTTGGGTCAGGGACCCCATCAGCCCCAGCATTTT
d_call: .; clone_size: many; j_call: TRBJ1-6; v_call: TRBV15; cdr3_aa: CATSRPPYSPLHF; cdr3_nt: TGTGCCACCAGCAGACCCCCTTATTCACCCCTCCACTTT
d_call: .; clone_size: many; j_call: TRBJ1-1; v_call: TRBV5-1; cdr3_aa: CASSLGLEVTEAFF; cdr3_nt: TGCGCCAGCAGCTTGGGGCTCGAGGTCACTGAAGCTTTCTTT
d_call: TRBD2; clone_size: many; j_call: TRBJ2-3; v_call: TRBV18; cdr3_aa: CASSPQRGGTDTQYF; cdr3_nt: TGTGCCAGCTCACCACAGCGGGGGGGCACAGATACGCAGTATTTT
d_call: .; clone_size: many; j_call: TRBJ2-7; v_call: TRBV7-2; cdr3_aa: CASSIPFYEQYF; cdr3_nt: TGTGCCAGCAGCATACCCTTCTACGAGCAGTACTTC
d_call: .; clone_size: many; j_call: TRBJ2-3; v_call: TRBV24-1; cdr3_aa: CATSDWTASTDTQYF; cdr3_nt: TGTGCCACCAGTGATTGGACAGCTAGCACAGATACGCAGTATTTT
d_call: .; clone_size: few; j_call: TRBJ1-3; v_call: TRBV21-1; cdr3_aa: CASSPRYCGNTIYF; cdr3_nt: TGTGCCAGCAGCCCTCGGTATTGTGGAAACACCATATATTTT
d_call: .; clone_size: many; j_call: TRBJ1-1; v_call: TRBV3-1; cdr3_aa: CASSRIGGHEDEAFF; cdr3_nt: TGTGCCAGCAGCCGAATAGGGGGGCACGAAGATGAAGCTTTCTTT
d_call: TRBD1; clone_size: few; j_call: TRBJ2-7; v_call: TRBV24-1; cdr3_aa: CATSDQTGEQYF; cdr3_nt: TGTGCCACCAGTGATCAGACAGGGGAGCAGTACTTC
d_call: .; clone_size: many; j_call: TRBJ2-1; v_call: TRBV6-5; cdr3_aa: CASSYLQIPNEQFF; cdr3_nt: TGTGCCAGCAGTTACCTACAGATACCTAATGAGCAGTTCTTC
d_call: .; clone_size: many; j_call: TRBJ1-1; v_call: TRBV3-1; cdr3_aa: CASSQGYLRDGGPHTEAFF; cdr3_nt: TGTGCCAGCAGCCAAGGCTATCTCCGGGACGGGGGGCCCCACACTGAAGCTTTCTTT
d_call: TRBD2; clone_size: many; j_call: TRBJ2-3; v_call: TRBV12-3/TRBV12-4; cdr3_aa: CASRYSGGAADTQYF; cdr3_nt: TGTGCCAGCAGATATAGCGGGGGGGCGGCAGATACGCAGTATTTT
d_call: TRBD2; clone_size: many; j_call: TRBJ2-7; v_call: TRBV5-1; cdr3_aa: CASSLAPTGRTYEQYF; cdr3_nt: TGCGCCAGCAGCCTCGCCCCCACCGGGAGGACCTACGAGCAGTACTTC
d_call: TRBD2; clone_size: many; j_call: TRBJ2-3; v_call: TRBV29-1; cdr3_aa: CSVESSGGPDTQYF; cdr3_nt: TGCAGCGTTGAATCTAGCGGGGGGCCTGATACGCAGTATTTT
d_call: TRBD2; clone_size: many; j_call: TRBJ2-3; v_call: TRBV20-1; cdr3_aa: CSAPDFATSGGATDTQYF; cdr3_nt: TGCAGTGCACCAGACTTTGCGACTAGCGGGGGCGCCACAGATACGCAGTATTTT
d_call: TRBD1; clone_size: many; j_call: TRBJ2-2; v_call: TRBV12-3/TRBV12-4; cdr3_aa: CASSLTGVGLFF; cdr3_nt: TGTGCCAGCAGTTTAACAGGGGTGGGGCTGTTTTTT
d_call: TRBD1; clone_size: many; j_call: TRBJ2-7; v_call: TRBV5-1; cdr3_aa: CASSRDRGATYEQYF; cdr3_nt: TGCGCCAGCAGTCGTGACAGGGGGGCGACCTACGAGCAGTACTTC
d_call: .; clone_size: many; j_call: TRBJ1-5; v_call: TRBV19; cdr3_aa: CASIATGLRNQPQHF; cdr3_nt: TGTGCCAGTATAGCAACAGGTCTTCGGAATCAGCCCCAGCATTTT
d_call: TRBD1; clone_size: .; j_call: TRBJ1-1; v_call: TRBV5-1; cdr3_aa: CASSLDPRGLRWAEAFF; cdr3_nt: TGCGCCAGCAGCTTGGACCCCAGGGGGTTAAGGTGGGCTGAAGCTTTCTTT
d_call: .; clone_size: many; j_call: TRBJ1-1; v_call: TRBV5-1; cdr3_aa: CASSLGRAASTEAFF; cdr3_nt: TGCGCCAGCAGCTTAGGACGGGCTGCTAGTACTGAAGCTTTCTTT
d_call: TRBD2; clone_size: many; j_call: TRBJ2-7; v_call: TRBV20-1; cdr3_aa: CSALHRTSGAFSYEQYF; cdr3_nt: TGCAGTGCTCTTCATCGGACTAGCGGGGCCTTCTCCTACGAGCAGTACTTC
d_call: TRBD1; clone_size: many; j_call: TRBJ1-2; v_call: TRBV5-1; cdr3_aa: CASSFEPGQGFYGYTF; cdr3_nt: TGCGCCAGCAGCTTCGAACCGGGACAGGGTTTCTATGGCTACACCTTC
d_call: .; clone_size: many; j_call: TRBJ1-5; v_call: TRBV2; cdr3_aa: CASSRSWEANQPQHF; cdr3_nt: TGTGCCAGCAGTCGCTCATGGGAGGCAAATCAGCCCCAGCATTTT
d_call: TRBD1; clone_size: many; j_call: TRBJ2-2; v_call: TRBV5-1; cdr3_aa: CASSLHEGALTGELFF; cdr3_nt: TGCGCCAGCAGCCTCCACGAGGGGGCCCTCACCGGGGAGCTGTTTTTT
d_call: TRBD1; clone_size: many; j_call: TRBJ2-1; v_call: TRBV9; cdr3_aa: CASSAQDRAYNEQFF; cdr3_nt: TGTGCCAGCAGCGCCCAGGACAGGGCCTACAATGAGCAGTTCTTC
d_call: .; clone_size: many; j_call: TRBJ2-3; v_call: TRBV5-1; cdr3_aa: CASSLAGRVWTDTQYF; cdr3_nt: TGCGCCAGCAGCTTGGCCGGCAGGGTGTGGACAGATACGCAGTATTTT
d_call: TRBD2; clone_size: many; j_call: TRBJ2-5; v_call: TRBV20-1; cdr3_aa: CSARSGLAGETQYF; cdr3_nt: TGCAGTGCTAGATCGGGACTAGCGGGGGAGACCCAGTACTTC
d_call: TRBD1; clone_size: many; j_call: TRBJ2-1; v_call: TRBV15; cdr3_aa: CATSRGQGAANEQFF; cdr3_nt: TGTGCCACCAGCAGGGGACAGGGGGCTGCCAATGAGCAGTTCTTC
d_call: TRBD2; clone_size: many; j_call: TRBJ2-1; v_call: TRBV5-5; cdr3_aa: CASRSGTSAEPEFF; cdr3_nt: TGTGCCAGCAGGTCCGGGACTAGCGCGGAACCGGAGTTCTTC
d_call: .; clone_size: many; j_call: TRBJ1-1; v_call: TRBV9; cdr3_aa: CASSAEIQGNTEAFF; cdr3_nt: TGTGCCAGCAGCGCCGAGATTCAGGGCAACACTGAAGCTTTCTTT
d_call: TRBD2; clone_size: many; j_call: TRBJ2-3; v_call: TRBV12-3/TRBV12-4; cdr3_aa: CASSQGLAVGGDTQYF; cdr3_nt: TGTGCCAGCAGCCAAGGACTAGCGGTTGGGGGGGATACGCAGTATTTT
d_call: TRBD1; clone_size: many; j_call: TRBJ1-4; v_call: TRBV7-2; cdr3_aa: CASSPRQGNEKLFF; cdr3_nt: TGTGCCAGCAGCCCCCGACAGGGGAACGAAAAACTGTTTTTT
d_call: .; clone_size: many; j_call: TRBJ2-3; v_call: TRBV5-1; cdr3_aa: CASIQPDTQYF; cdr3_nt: TGCGCCAGCATTCAACCCGATACGCAGTATTTT
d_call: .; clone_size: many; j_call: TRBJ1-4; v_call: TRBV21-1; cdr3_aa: CASLTGPTNEKLFF; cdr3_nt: TGTGCCAGCCTAACGGGACCGACTAATGAAAAACTGTTTTTT